This TCR beta chain was sequenced during a study of T cells in Graves' hyperthyroidism and ophthalmopathy. Amplification of TCR beta CDR3 regions used RNA as the template. First-round RT-PCR targeting the TCR CDR3 was performed with the HTBI primer set. Via MiXCR, TCRdb re-called the multiplex PCR reads, giving one row per CDR3 protein. The sample yields some 770,000 distinct CDR3 sequences, around 15% seen once. Hyperthyroidism patients were newly diagnosed, had disease duration under 2 months, and were aged 18 to 65 years. The length of the CDR3 is 13 residues. From germline, CDR1 is LNHDA and CDR2 SQIVND (reference sequence). V trimming: 3 bases; J trimming: 4 bases; junction bases outside the gene matches: 2.

The TCR sequence derives from a man younger than 35 with Graves' hyperthyroidism. The sample comprised blood. The chain recombines TRBV19 with TRBJ2-7, with 8 bases identical to TRBD1. Here the CDR3 reads CASSIGTGYEQYF. DNA of the CDR3: TGTGCCAGTAGTATCGGGACAGGTTACGAGCAGTACTTC.